This T cell receptor beta chain derives from a study of glioma-infiltrating T cells. Study findings and constraints: Tissue and blood shared very few CDR3 sequences. Tissue-blood divergence was below expectation in non-neoplastic patients, above in gliomas.

This clonotype has ten or more counts. The antigen remains undetermined. The CDR3 has 13 residues. Germline lookup yields CDR1 MNHNS and CDR2 SASEGT. V was shortened by 5 bases and J by 7 bases, with 12 bases between the two germline ends. Amplification of TCR alpha and beta CDR3 regions from RNA used iRepertoire nested multiplex PCR. For one-step reverse transcription and amplification, 100-400 ng of tissue mRNA or PBMC total RNA was used. TCRdb ran MiXCR on the multiplex PCR reads and lists one entry per CDR3 protein. The sample has fewer than 200,000 distinct CDR3 sequences, around 40% seen once; the top ten hold roughly 5.2%.

This sequence joins TRBV6-1 and TRBJ2-4; D unresolved. This sequence originates from a human donor with low-grade glioma or glioblastoma, undergoing nonglioma brain surgery, or in good health (not recorded which). The material sequenced was glioma tissue, nonneoplastic brain tissue, or PBMCs (not recorded which). For the CDR3, the DNA is TGTGCCAGCAGTTCCCCGGCCGGGAACATTCAGTACTTC. This codes for CASSSPAGNIQYF.